This T cell receptor (beta chain) derives from a study of cytomegalovirus exposure and HLA in healthy donors. It was with 60 Vbeta and 13 Jbeta primers that the PCR ran. Profiling relied on immunoSEQ multiplex PCR, and the TCRdb table lists in-frame clones only, not all of them. The sample lists 150,000 to 200,000 clones, about four fifths occurring once. General study findings and limits: CMV serostatus stood as the only immune exposure information on hand.

The CDR3 contains 15 residues. Germline loops: CDR1 WNHNN, CDR2 SYGVQD (reference sequence). V gave up 0 bases and J gave up 5 bases; unmatched junction bases: 5. This clone was seen only once. The target antigen is unknown. Sequenced sample: PBMCs. The chain links TRBV10-1 to TRBJ2-5; 8 bases agree with TRBD1. This TCR derives from a male donor in good health and CMV-seropositive. This CDR3 reads CASSESRTGLETQYF. CDR3 sequence (DNA): TGCGCCAGCAGTGAGTCTCGGACAGGGTTGGAGACCCAGTACTTC.